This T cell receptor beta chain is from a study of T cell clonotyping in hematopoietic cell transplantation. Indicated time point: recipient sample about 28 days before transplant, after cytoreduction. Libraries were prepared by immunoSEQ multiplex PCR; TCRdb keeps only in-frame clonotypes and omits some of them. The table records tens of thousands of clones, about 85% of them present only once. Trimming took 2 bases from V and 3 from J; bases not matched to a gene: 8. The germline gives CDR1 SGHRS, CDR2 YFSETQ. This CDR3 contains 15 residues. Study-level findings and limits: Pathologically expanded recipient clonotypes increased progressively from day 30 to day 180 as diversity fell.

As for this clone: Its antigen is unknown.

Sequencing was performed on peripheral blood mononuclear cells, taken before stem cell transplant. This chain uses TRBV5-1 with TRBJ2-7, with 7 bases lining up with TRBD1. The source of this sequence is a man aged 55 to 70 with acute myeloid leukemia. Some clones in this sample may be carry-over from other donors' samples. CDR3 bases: TGCGCCAGCAGCTTTAGACAGGGTCCTGACTACGAGCAGTACTTC. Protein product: CASSFRQGPDYEQYF.